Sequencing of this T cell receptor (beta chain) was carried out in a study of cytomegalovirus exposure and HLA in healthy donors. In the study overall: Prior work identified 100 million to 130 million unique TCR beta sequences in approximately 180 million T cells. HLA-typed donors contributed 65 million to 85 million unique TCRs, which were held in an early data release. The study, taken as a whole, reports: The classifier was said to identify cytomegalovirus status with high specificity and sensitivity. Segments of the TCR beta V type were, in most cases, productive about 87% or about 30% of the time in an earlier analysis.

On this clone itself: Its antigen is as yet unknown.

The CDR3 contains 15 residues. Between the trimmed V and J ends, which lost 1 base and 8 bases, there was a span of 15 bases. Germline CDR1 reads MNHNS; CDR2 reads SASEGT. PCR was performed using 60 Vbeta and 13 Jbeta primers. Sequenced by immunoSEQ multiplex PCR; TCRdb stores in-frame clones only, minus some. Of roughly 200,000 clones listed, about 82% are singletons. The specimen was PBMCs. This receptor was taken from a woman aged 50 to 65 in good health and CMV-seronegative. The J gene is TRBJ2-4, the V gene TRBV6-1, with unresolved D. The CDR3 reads CASSEGPSSQYIQYF. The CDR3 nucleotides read TGTGCCAGCAGTGAAGGGCCCTCCTCCCAATACATTCAGTACTTC.